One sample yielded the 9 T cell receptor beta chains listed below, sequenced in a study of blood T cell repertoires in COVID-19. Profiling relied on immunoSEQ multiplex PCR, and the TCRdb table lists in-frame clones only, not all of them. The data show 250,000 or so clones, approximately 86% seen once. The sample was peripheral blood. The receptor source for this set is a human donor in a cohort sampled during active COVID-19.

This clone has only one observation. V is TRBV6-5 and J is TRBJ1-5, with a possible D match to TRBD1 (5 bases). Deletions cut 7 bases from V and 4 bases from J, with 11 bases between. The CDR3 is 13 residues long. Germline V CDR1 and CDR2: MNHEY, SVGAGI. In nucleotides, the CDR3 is TGTGCCAGCATGACAGTGGAAAATCAGCCCCAGCATTTT. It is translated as CASMTVENQPQHF.

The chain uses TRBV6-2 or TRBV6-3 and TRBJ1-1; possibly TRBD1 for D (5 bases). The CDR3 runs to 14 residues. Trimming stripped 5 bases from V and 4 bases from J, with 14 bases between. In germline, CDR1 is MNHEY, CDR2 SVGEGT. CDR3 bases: TGTGCCAGCAGTCAGACAGCGTCGGGCACTGAAGCTTTCTTT. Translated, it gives CASSQTASGTEAFF.

CDR3 in DNA: TGTGCCAGCAGTGAGGACAGGGCTTTCTCTGGAAACACCATATATTTT. It encodes CASSEDRAFSGNTIYF. The J gene is TRBJ1-3, the V gene TRBV2, with TRBD1 matching over 8 bases. The CDR3 spans 16 residues. CDR1 and CDR2 from the germline V gene are SNHLY and FYNNEI. With V trimmed by 3 bases and J by 0 bases, 4 bases remained unmatched.

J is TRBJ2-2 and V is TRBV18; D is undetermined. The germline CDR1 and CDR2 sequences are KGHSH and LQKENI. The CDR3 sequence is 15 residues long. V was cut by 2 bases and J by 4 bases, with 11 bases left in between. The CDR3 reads CASSPSAGSTGELFF. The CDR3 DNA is TGTGCCAGCTCACCATCGGCAGGAAGCACCGGGGAGCTGTTTTTT.

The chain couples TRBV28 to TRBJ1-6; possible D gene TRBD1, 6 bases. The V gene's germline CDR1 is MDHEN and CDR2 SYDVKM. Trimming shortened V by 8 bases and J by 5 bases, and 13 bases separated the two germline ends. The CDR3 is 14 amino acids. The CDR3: CASLKGVNNSPLHF. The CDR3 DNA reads TGTGCCAGCCTCAAGGGGGTGAATAATTCACCCCTCCACTTT. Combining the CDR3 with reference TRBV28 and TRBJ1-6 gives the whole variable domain DVKVTQSSRYLVKRTGEKVFLECVQDMDHENMFWYRQDPGLGLRLIYFSYDVKMKEKGDIPEGYSVSREKKERFSLILESASTNQTSMYLCASLKGVNNSPLHFGNGTRLTVT.

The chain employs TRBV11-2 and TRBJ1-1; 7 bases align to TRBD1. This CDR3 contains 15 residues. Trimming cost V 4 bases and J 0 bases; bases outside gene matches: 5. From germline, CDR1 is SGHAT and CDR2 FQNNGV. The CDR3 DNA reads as TGTGCCAGCAGCTGGGGAACAGGGGTGAACACTGAAGCTTTCTTT. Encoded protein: CASSWGTGVNTEAFF.

In nucleotides, the CDR3 is TGCAGTGCTAGTCCCGGGACAGGCTATAACTATGGCTACACCTTC. It translates to CSASPGTGYNYGYTF. The chain has TRBV20-1 and TRBJ1-2, with 8 bases fitting TRBD1. V gave up 3 bases and J gave up 1 base; unmatched junction bases: 7. The CDR3 length is 15 residues. Germline values: CDR1 DFQATT, CDR2 SNEGSKA (reference sequence).

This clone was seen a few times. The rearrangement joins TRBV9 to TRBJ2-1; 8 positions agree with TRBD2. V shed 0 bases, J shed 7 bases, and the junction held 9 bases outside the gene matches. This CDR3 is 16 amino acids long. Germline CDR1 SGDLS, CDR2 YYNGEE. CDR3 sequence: CASSVDILAASNEQFF. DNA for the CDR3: TGTGCCAGCAGCGTAGACATACTAGCGGCATCAAATGAGCAGTTCTTC.

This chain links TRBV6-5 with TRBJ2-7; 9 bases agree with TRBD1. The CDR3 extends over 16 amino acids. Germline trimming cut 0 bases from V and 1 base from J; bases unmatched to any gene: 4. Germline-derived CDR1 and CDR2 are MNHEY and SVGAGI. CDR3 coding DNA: TGTGCCAGCAGTTACTCCGGGACAGGGAAGTCCTACGAGCAGTACTTC. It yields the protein CASSYSGTGKSYEQYF.